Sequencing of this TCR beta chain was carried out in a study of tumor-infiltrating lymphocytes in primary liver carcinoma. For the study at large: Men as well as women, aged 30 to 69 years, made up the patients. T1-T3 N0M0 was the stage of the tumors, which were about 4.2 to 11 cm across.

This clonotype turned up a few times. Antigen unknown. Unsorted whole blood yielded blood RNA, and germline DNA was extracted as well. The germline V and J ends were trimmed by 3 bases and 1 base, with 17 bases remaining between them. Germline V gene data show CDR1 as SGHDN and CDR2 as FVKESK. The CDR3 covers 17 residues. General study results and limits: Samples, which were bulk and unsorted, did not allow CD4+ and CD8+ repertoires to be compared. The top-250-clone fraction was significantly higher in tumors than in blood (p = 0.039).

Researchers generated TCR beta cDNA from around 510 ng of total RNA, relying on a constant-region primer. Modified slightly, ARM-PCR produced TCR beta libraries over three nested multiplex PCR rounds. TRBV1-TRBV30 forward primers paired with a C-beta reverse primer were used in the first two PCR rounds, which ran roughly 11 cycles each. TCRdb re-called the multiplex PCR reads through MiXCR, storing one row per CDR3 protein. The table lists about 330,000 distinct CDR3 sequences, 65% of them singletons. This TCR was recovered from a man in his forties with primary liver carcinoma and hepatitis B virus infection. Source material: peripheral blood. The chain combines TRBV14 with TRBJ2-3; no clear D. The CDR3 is CASSQGKERIRTDTQYF. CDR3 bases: TGTGCCAGCAGCCAGGGAAAGGAACGAATACGCACAGATACGCAGTATTTT.